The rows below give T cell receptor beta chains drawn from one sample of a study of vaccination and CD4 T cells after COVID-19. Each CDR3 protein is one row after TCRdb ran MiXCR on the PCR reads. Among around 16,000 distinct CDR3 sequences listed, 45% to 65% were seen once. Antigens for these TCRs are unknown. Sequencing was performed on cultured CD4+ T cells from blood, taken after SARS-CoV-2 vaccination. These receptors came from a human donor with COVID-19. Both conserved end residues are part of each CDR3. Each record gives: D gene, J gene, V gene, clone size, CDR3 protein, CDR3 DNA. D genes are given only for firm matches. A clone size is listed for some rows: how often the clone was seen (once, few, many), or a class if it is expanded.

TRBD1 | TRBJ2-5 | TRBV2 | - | CASSADRAKTQYF | TGTGCCAGCAGTGCGGACAGGGCCAAGACCCAGTACTTC
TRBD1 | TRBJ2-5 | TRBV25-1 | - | CASSPGDRGMETQYF | TGTGCCAGCAGCCCCGGGGACAGGGGGATGGAGACCCAGTACTTC
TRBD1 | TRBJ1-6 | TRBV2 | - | CASSTGTGAGNSPLHF | TGTGCCAGCAGCACCGGGACAGGGGCCGGGAATTCACCCCTCCACTTT
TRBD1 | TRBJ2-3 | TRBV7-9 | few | CASSFPDRVNTQYF | TGTGCCAGCAGCTTCCCAGACAGGGTCAATACGCAGTATTTT
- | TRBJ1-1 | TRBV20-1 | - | CSASWGGGLYTEAFF | TGCAGTGCTAGTTGGGGCGGGGGGCTCTACACTGAAGCTTTCTTT
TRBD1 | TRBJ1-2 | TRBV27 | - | CASSRPTGLGYTF | TGTGCCAGCAGTCGACCGACAGGGCTAGGCTACACCTTC
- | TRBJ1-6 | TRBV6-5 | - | CASSYTGANSPLHF | TGTGCCAGCAGTTACACAGGAGCAAATTCACCCCTCCACTTT
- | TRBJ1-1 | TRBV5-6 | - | CASSLFGNMNTEAFF | TGTGCCAGCAGCTTGTTTGGCAACATGAACACTGAAGCTTTCTTT
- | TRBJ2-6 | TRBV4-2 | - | CASSQVGLAGANVLTF | TGTGCCAGCAGCCAAGTCGGGCTCGCTGGGGCCAACGTCCTGACTTTC
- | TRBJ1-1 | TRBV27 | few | CADPKGPTEAFF | TGTGCCGACCCGAAGGGGCCCACTGAAGCTTTCTTT
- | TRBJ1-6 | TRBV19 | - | CASSLTGSQNSPLHF | TGTGCCAGTAGTTTAACAGGGTCCCAAAATTCACCCCTCCACTTT
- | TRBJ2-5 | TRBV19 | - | CASSIEPAETQYF | TGTGCCAGTAGTATAGAACCAGCCGAGACCCAGTACTTC
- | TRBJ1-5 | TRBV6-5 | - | CASSSTGPRNQPQHF | TGTGCCAGCAGTTCGACAGGCCCGCGCAATCAGCCCCAGCATTTT
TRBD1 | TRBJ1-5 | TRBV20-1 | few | CSAFGTGFDQPQHF | TGCAGTGCTTTCGGGACAGGGTTCGACCAGCCCCAGCATTTT
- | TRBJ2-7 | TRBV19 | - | CASSRDRRTYEQYF | TGTGCCAGTAGTAGAGACCGCCGAACCTACGAGCAGTACTTC
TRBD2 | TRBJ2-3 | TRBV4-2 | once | CASSQVAGGVDTQYF | TGTGCCAGCAGCCAAGTAGCGGGGGGGGTGGATACGCAGTATTTT
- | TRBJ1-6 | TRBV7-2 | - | CASSLGSQGGSYNSPLHF | TGTGCCAGCAGCTTAGGTTCCCAGGGAGGGTCCTATAATTCACCCCTCCACTTT
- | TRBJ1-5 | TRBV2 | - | CASTAGVSQPQHF | TGTGCCAGCACCGCGGGGGTAAGTCAGCCCCAGCATTTT
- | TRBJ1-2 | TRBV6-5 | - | CASSYPEVSNYGYTF | TGTGCCAGCAGTTACCCAGAAGTTTCCAACTATGGCTACACCTTC
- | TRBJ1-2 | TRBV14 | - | CASSQVKGANYGYTF | TGTGCCAGCAGCCAAGTTAAGGGAGCTAACTATGGCTACACCTTC
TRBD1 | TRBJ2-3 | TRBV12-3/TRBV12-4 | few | CASTEQGASTDTQYF | TGTGCCAGCACCGAACAGGGGGCGAGCACAGATACGCAGTATTTT
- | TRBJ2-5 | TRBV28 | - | CASSLPRAQETQYF | TGTGCCAGCAGTTTACCCAGGGCCCAAGAGACCCAGTACTTC
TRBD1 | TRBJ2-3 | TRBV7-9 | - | CASSLRQGSTDTQYF | TGTGCCAGCAGCTTAAGACAGGGGAGCACAGATACGCAGTATTTT
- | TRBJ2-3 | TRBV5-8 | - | CASSFGPSTDTQYF | TGTGCCAGCAGCTTTGGGCCTTCCACAGATACGCAGTATTTT
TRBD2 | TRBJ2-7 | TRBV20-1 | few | CSARDQGAGGTREQYF | TGCAGTGCTAGAGATCAAGGAGCGGGGGGGACTCGTGAGCAGTACTTC
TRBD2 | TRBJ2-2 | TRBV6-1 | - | CASIGLARNVETGELFF | TGTGCCAGCATAGGACTAGCTCGAAACGTGGAAACCGGGGAGCTGTTTTTT
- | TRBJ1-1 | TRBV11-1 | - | CASSFVNTEAFF | TGTGCCAGCAGCTTTGTGAACACTGAAGCTTTCTTT
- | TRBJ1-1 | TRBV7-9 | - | CASSLDMNTEAFF | TGTGCCAGCAGCTTAGACATGAACACTGAAGCTTTCTTT
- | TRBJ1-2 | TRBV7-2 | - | CASSPPGSYGYTF | TGTGCCAGCAGCCCTCCAGGGTCCTATGGCTACACCTTC
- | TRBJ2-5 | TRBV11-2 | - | CASSLGILAETQYF | TGTGCCAGCAGCTTAGGGATATTGGCAGAGACCCAGTACTTC
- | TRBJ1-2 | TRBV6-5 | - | CASSYVDVVYGYTF | TGTGCCAGCAGTTACGTGGACGTCGTCTATGGCTACACCTTC
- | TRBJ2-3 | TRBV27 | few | CASRPGTVTDTQYF | TGTGCCAGCAGGCCAGGGACTGTCACAGATACGCAGTATTTT
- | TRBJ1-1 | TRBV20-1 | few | CSAERQANTEAFF | TGCAGTGCTGAACGACAGGCGAACACTGAAGCTTTCTTT
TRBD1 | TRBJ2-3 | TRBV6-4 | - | CASSALGQAGIDTQYF | TGTGCCAGCAGTGCCCTGGGACAGGCGGGTATTGATACGCAGTATTTT
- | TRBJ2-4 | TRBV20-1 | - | CSAPDRSVNIQYF | TGCAGTGCGCCTGACAGGAGCGTAAACATTCAGTACTTC
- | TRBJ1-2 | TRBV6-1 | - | CASTPLTGTLNYGYTF | TGTGCCAGCACTCCTCTGACCGGGACACTTAACTATGGCTACACCTTC
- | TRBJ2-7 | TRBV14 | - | CASGRVSYEQYF | TGTGCCAGCGGCCGGGTCTCCTACGAGCAGTACTTC
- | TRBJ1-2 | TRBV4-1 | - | CASSQASFRAGYTF | TGCGCCAGCAGCCAAGCTTCCTTTCGGGCTGGCTACACCTTC
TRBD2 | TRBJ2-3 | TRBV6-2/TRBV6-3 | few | CASTSPSGGFTDTQYF | TGTGCCAGCACCTCCCCGAGCGGGGGGTTCACAGATACGCAGTATTTT
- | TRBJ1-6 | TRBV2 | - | CASTLDSPLHF | TGTGCCAGCACCCTCGATTCACCCCTCCACTTT
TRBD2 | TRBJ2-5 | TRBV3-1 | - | CASSLGTRGGRETQYF | TGTGCCAGCAGCCTAGGGACGCGGGGGGGCCGGGAGACCCAGTACTTC
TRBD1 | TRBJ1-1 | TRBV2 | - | CASRAGTAGNTEAFF | TGTGCCAGCAGGGCCGGGACAGCGGGTAACACTGAAGCTTTCTTT
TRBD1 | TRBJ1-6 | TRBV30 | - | CAWRTGGSYNSPLHF | TGTGCCTGGAGGACAGGGGGATCCTATAATTCACCCCTCCACTTT
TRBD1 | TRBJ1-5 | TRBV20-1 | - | CSARADQGGSNQPQHF | TGCAGTGCTAGAGCCGATCAGGGGGGTAGCAATCAGCCCCAGCATTTT
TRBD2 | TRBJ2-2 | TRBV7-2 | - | CASSSAGTNTGELFF | TGTGCCAGCAGCTCAGCGGGGACGAACACCGGGGAGCTGTTTTTT
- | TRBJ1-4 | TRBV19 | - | CASTRAGTANEKLFF | TGTGCCAGTACTAGAGCCGGGACGGCAAATGAAAAACTGTTTTTT
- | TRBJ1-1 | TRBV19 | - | CASKLRTDTEAFF | TGTGCCAGTAAACTGAGGACCGACACTGAAGCTTTCTTT
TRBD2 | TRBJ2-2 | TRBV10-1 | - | CASKRARGDTGELFF | TGCGCCAGCAAAAGGGCCCGGGGGGACACCGGGGAGCTGTTTTTT
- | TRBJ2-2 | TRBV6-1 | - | CASSEGTGWTGELFF | TGTGCCAGCAGTGAAGGAACAGGGTGGACCGGGGAGCTGTTTTTT